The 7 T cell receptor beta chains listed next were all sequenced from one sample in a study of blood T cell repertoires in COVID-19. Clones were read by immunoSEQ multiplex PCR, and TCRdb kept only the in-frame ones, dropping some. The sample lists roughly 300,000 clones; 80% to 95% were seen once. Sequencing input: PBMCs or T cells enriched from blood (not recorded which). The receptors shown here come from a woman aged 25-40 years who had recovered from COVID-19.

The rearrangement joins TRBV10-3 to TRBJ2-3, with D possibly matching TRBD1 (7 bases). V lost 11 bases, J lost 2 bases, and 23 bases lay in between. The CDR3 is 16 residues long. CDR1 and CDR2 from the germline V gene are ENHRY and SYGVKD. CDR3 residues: CAAGGSPGLHTDTQYF. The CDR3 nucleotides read TGTGCCGCAGGGGGGTCCCCTGGTCTGCACACAGATACGCAGTATTTT.

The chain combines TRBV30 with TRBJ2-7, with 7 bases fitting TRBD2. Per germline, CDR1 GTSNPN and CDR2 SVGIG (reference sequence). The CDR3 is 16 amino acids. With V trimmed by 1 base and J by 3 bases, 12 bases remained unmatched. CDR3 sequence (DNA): TGTGCCTGGAGTGCAAAGAAGGGAGGGGCCTTCTACGAGCAGTACTTC. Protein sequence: CAWSAKKGGAFYEQYF.

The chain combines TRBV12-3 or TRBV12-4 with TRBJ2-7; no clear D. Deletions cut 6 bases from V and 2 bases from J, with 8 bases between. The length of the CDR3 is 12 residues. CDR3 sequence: CASSIEAYEQYF. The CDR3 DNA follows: TGTGCCAGCAGCATAGAGGCCTACGAGCAGTACTTC.

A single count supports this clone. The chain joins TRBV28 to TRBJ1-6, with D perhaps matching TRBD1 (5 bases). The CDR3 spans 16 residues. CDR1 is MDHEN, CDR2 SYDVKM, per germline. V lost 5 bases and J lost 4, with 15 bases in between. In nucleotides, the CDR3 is TGTGCCAGCAGTAACAGGCCCTCGCATTATAATTCACCCCTCCACTTT. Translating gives CASSNRPSHYNSPLHF.

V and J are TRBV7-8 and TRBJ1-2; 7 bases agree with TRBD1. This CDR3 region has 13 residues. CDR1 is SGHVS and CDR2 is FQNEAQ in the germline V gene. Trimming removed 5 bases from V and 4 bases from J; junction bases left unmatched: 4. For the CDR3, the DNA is TGTGCCAGCAGCCGCCACAGGGGCTATGGCTACACCTTC. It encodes CASSRHRGYGYTF.

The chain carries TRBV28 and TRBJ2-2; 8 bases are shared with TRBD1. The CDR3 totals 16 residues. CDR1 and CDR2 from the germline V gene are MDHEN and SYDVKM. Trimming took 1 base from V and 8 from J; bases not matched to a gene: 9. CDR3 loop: CASSLLGQGILGELFF. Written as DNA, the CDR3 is TGTGCCAGCAGTTTATTAGGACAGGGTATTCTGGGGGAGCTGTTTTTT.

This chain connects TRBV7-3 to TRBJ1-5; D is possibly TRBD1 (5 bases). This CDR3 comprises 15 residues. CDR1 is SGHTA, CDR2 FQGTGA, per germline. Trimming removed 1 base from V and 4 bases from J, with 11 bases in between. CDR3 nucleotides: TGTGCCAGCAGCTTAATGCCTGGGGGGAATCAGCCCCAGCATTTT. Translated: CASSLMPGGNQPQHF.